This T cell receptor beta chain was profiled in a study of CXCR3-negative and CXCR3-positive naive CD8 T cells. The overall study: Around 130 million TRB reads were obtained overall (about 1.5 +/- 0.3 million per library).

From germline, CDR1 is LGHDT and CDR2 YNNKEL (reference sequence). The CDR3 sequence is 14 residues long. With respect to this clonotype: Its antigen remains unidentified.

5' RACE with UMI labels generated the TRB cDNA libraries. TCRdb reworked the 5' RACE reads into one entry per CDR3 protein, no DNA. The ten most abundant clones cover about 0.84% of a sample with tens of thousands of distinct CDR3 sequences. CD45RO-CCR7+CD27+CD95- defined naive CD8+ T cells. Overall study results and limits: For the naive subsets, surface CD5 was similar, and TCR strength was inferred from TRB CDR3 properties. In both naive subsets diversity was comparably high, whereas memory CD8+ cells showed much lower diversity. The TRB CDR3s that CXCR3-positive naive cells carried were more hydrophobic than those of CXCR3-negative naive cells.

The chain carries TRBV3-1 and TRBJ2-2; TCRdb calls TRBD2, which cannot be checked without DNA. Input material: naive CXCR3+ CD8+ T cells from blood. Subset defined: CD45RO-CCR7+CD27+CD95- naive CD8+ T cells expressing CXCR3 (TNR3+). The clonotype comes from a human donor in good health. Some clones in this sample may be carry-over from other donors' samples. The CDR3 sequence: CASSQGGFPGELFF. Filled out from reference TRBV3-1 and TRBJ2-2, the complete variable domain reads DTAVSQTPKYLVTQMGNDKSIKCEQNLGHDTMYWYKQDSKKFLKIMFSYNNKELIINETVPNRFSPKSPDKAHLNLHINSLELGDSAVYFCASSQGGFPGELFFGEGSRLTVL.